Each of the 17 T cell receptor beta chains below was sequenced from the same sample in a study of blood T cells in healthy people across ages. Primed by a sample-barcoded 5' primer and a J-beta primer mix, a second PCR proceeded for about 6 to 11 cycles. TCRdb re-derived calls from the 5' RACE reads in MiXCR, one entry per CDR3 protein. The sample lists 900,000 to 950,000 distinct CDR3 sequences; approximately 32% were seen once. These records were also assigned to another study, of T cells of mothers and their children.

Sequencing input: blood. The receptors come from a middle-aged woman in good health.

The chain employs TRBV20-1 and TRBJ2-3, with 10 bases matching TRBD2. Germline CDR1 DFQATT, CDR2 SNEGSKA (reference sequence). With 4 bases clipped from V and 0 bases from J, the junction kept 10 bases outside the gene matches. The CDR3 consists of 17 residues. CDR3 protein: CSAIERGGPDSTDTQYF. CDR3 sequence (DNA): TGCAGTGCTATTGAGCGGGGGGGACCAGACAGCACAGATACGCAGTATTTT.

This clonotype occurred a few times. The chain has TRBV20-1 and TRBJ2-1, with 7 bases fitting TRBD2. The DNA end is more similar to TRBJ2-7, so the J call may be wrong. The germline V gene has CDR1 DFQATT and CDR2 SNEGSKA (reference sequence). CDR3 length: 17 residues. The CDR3 sequence: CSASHLGGRDSYNEQYF. The CDR3, as DNA: TGCAGTGCTAGCCATTTGGGAGGGAGAGACTCCTACAATGAGCAGTACTTC.

Concerning this clonotype: One base away lies a much larger clone, so this may be a sequencing read error. The gene calls are TRBV7-2 and TRBJ2-6; D is uncertain. The V and J ends lost 2 bases and 2 bases respectively, with 13 bases between them. The CDR3 loop spans 17 amino acids. Germline loops: CDR1 SGHTA, CDR2 FQGNSA. The CDR3 sequence is CTSSLFGVSAGANVLTF. The CDR3 DNA follows: TGTACCAGCAGCTTATTTGGGGTATCGGCTGGGGCCAACGTCCTGACTTTC.

This rearrangement joins TRBV5-1 to TRBJ1-1, with 7 bases aligning to TRBD1. This CDR3 is 17 amino acids long. The junction had 11 bases not matched to a gene; V was cut back by 1 base and J by 2 bases. Germline V gene sequence: CDR1 SGHRS, CDR2 YFSETQ. CDR3 nucleotide sequence: TGCGCCAGCAGCTTGTATGTCGGGACAGCCTCTAACACTGAAGCTTTCTTT. This gives the protein CASSLYVGTASNTEAFF.

This clonotype was recorded many times. V usage is TRBV20-1 and J usage is TRBJ2-7; D is possibly TRBD2 (7 bases). V was cut by 5 bases and J by 4 bases, with 12 bases left in between. The CDR3 has 12 amino acids. Germline lookup yields CDR1 DFQATT and CDR2 SNEGSKA (reference sequence). The CDR3 coding sequence is TGCAGTGCTGTCCGGGGGGCGTACGAGCAGTACTTC. Translated, it gives CSAVRGAYEQYF.

The V and J genes are TRBV7-9 and TRBJ2-5, with 8 bases matching TRBD1. The J call may be mistaken, given a closer DNA end match to TRBJ2-7. The germline V gene has CDR1 SEHNR and CDR2 FQNEAQ (reference sequence). The CDR3 length is 14 residues. The CDR3 sequence is CASSSGTGKYEQYF. The CDR3 coding sequence is TGTGCCAGCAGCTCCGGGACAGGAAAATACGAGCAGTACTTC.

V usage is TRBV7-2 and J usage is TRBJ1-6; the D is unclear. This CDR3 contains 16 residues. In germline, CDR1 is SGHTA, CDR2 FQGNSA. With 6 bases removed from V and 7 bases from J, the gap between germline ends came to 19 bases. The CDR3 bases are TGTGCCAGCAGAGAAACCCGCTCGGGCGGAAATTCACCCCTCCACTTT. Its protein is CASRETRSGGNSPLHF.

The V gene is TRBV20-1, the J gene TRBJ2-3, with 7 nucleotides matching TRBD1. CDR3 length: 18 residues. Trimming took 2 bases from V and 2 from J; bases not matched to a gene: 16. Looked up from germline, CDR1 is DFQATT and CDR2 is SNEGSKA (reference sequence). This CDR3 is CSARWNRDRLLPTDTQYF. The CDR3 DNA sequence: TGCAGTGCTAGATGGAACCGGGACAGACTTTTACCCACAGATACGCAGTATTTT.

The chain carries TRBV28 and TRBJ2-1; possible D gene TRBD2, 7 bases. The CDR3 is made up of 16 amino acids. CDR1 MDHEN and CDR2 SYDVKM come from the germline V gene. Trimming left V 6 bases short and J 8 bases short, with 23 bases between. CDR3 amino acids: CASSSGGGAGDHEQFF. CDR3 nucleotide sequence: TGTGCCAGCAGCTCCGGTGGGGGGGCAGGGGACCATGAGCAGTTCTTC.

In this sample, this clonotype turned up many times. This rearrangement joins TRBV29-1 to TRBJ1-1; D might be TRBD1 (5 bases). There are 10 residues in the CDR3. V was pared by 4 bases and J by 7 bases, with 7 bases between. Germline lookup yields CDR1 SQVTM and CDR2 ANQGSEA. The CDR3 is CSVADIEAFF. CDR3 nucleotide sequence: TGCAGCGTTGCGGACATTGAAGCTTTCTTT.

V gene TRBV7-2 combines with J gene TRBJ1-5, with D possibly TRBD1 on 6 matching bases. Trimming removed 2 bases from V and 5 bases from J, with 16 bases in between. The CDR3 contains 16 residues. The germline gives CDR1 SGHTA, CDR2 FQGNSA. The CDR3 coding sequence is TGTGCCAGCAGCTTAACTTACTTGGCAGGGGATCAGCCCCAGCATTTT. This gives the protein CASSLTYLAGDQPQHF. The whole variable domain, filled in from reference TRBV7-2 and TRBJ1-5, reads GAGVSQSPSNKVTEKGKDVELRCDPISGHTALYWYRQSLGQGLEFLIYFQGNSAPDKSGLPSDRFSAERTGGSVSTLTIQRTQQEDSAVYLCASSLTYLAGDQPQHFGDGTRLSIL.

Concerning this clonotype: A much larger clone sits a single nucleotide away, making a read error possible. The chain couples TRBV7-6 to TRBJ1-2; 8 nucleotides agree with TRBD1. The ends lost 8 bases at V and 2 bases at J; junction bases unmatched: 4. The CDR3 covers 13 residues. CDR1 is SGHVS and CDR2 is FNYEAQ in the germline V gene. The CDR3 loop reads CASGTGGNYGYTF. For the CDR3, the DNA is TGTGCCAGCGGCACAGGGGGGAACTATGGCTACACCTTC. Supplemented by reference TRBV7-6 and TRBJ1-2, the full variable domain reads GAGVSQSPRYKVTKRGQDVALRCDPISGHVSLYWYRQALGQGPEFLTYFNYEAQQDKSGLPNDRFSAERPEGSISTLTIQRTEQRDSAMYRCASGTGGNYGYTFGSGTRLTVV.

The sample holds a few counts of this clonotype. V is TRBV5-1 and J is TRBJ1-2, with D perhaps matching TRBD1 (6 bases). Between the trimmed V and J ends, which lost 5 bases and 0 bases, there was a span of 8 bases. CDR3 size: 13 residues. The germline V gene has CDR1 SGHRS and CDR2 YFSETQ. This CDR3 is CASSGQPNYGYTF. The CDR3 DNA reads TGCGCCAGCAGTGGACAGCCTAACTATGGCTACACCTTC. Supplemented by reference TRBV5-1 and TRBJ1-2, the full variable domain reads KAGVTQTPRYLIKTRGQQVTLSCSPISGHRSVSWYQQTPGQGLQFLFEYFSETQRNKGNFPGRFSGRQFSNSRSEMNVSTLELGDSALYLCASSGQPNYGYTFGSGTRLTVV.

The sample holds a few counts of this clonotype. The chain employs TRBV15 and TRBJ2-6; TRBD1 matches 9 bases. V lost 1 base and J lost 1; bases outside the gene matches: 8. CDR1 and CDR2 (germline): LNHNV, YYDKDF (reference sequence). CDR3 length: 19 residues. CDR3 protein: CATSRGTGTGYSGANVLTF. The CDR3, as DNA: TGTGCCACCAGCAGAGGAACCGGGACAGGGTATTCTGGGGCCAACGTCCTGACTTTC.

The J gene is TRBJ1-2, the V gene TRBV7-2, with D unresolved. V was cut by 1 base and J by 4 bases, with 13 bases left in between. This CDR3 is built from 15 residues. Germline lookup yields CDR1 SGHTA and CDR2 FQGNSA. The CDR3 spells CASSLDWQLTYGYTF. The CDR3 bases are TGTGCCAGCAGCTTAGATTGGCAGCTAACCTATGGCTACACCTTC.

The chain joins TRBV2 to TRBJ2-1; TRBD2 matches at 8 bases. The CDR3 spans 16 residues. The germline gives CDR1 SNHLY, CDR2 FYNNEI. The junction had 13 bases not matched to a gene; V was cut back by 6 bases and J by 6 bases. This chain's CDR3 is CASSPGGAQGGNEQFF. CDR3 sequence (DNA): TGTGCCAGCAGCCCCGGGGGGGCACAGGGTGGCAATGAGCAGTTCTTC.

Worth noting for this clonotype: One base away lies a much larger clone, so this may be a sequencing read error. The genes are TRBV7-2 and TRBJ2-3; 9 nucleotides line up with TRBD2. CDR1 is SGHTA, CDR2 FQGNSA, per germline. The CDR3 extends over 15 amino acids. V trimming: 0 bases; J trimming: 4 bases; junction bases outside the gene matches: 2. CDR3 sequence: CASSLALAGSDTQYF. In DNA form, the CDR3 reads TGTGCCAGCAGCTTAGCGCTAGCGGGGTCAGATACGCAGTATTTT.